This TCR beta chain was identified in a study of response to subunit inactivated influenza vaccine. MiXCR, applied by TCRdb to the RT-PCR reads, yields one record per CDR3 protein. The data show 300,000 to 350,000 distinct CDR3 sequences, about a fifth seen once. This clonotype showed up just a few times. The antigen remains unidentified. The study's findings and limits: Authors suggested seasonal influenza vaccinations each recruit few new T cells.

The sample here was PBMCs from blood, taken approximately 20 months after vaccination. This clonotype was sampled from a man aged 45-69 years who received an inactivated influenza vaccine.

CDR3 sequence reads: CASKAGNTIYF. In DNA, the CDR3 is TGTGCCAGCAAAGCTGGAAACACCATATATTTT. The V call is TRBV6-5, the J call TRBJ1-3; D remains unclear. The V gene's germline CDR1 is MNHEY and CDR2 SVGAGI. The CDR3 spans 11 residues. V was pared by 7 bases and J by 2 bases, with 3 bases between.